Listed here are 17 T cell receptor beta chains from one sample, sequenced in a study of blood T cell repertoires in COVID-19. This table comes from immunoSEQ multiplex PCR, and its TCRdb copy is limited to in-frame clones, with some not included. The sample records fewer than 70,000 clones, over 75% being singletons. Sequencing was carried out using peripheral blood. The receptor set was obtained from a human donor in a cohort sampled during active COVID-19.

The CDR3 bases are TGTGCCAGCAGTACCACAGGGTTAGCTAACTATGGCTACACCTTC. This encodes CASSTTGLANYGYTF. The chain carries TRBV27 and TRBJ1-2; maybe TRBD1 (6 bases). CDR3 size: 15 residues. V lost 5 bases, J lost 0 bases, and 13 bases lay in between. Germline V gene data show CDR1 as MNHEY and CDR2 as SMNVEV (reference sequence).

The chain is built from TRBV5-1 and TRBJ2-1; 7 bases are a match to TRBD2. Germline loops: CDR1 SGHRS, CDR2 YFSETQ. CDR3 length: 12 amino acids. V lost 0 bases and J lost 12; bases outside the gene matches: 3. The CDR3 reads CASSLVGTMQFF. The DNA for the CDR3 is TGCGCCAGCAGCTTGGTCGGGACTATGCAGTTCTTC.

This clone was seen a single time. The chain joins TRBV6-2 or TRBV6-3 to TRBJ2-1; a possible D gene is TRBD2 (5 bases). The CDR3 is 18 residues long. V lost 4 bases to trimming and J lost 2 bases, with 21 bases between them. Germline values: CDR1 MNHEY, CDR2 SVGEGT. The CDR3 DNA is TGTGCCAGCAGTTCTGGGCGGGCGAGTAATGTGGCCTACAATGAGCAGTTCTTC. Translating it yields CASSSGRASNVAYNEQFF.

The rearrangement uses TRBV4-3 and TRBJ2-7; 8 bases map to TRBD2. Unmatched junction bases numbered 7, after V lost 0 bases and J lost 6 bases. The V gene's germline CDR1 is LGHNA and CDR2 YSLEER. This CDR3 is 15 amino acids long. CDR3 protein: CASSQESGLASEQYF. DNA for the CDR3: TGCGCCAGCAGCCAAGAGTCTGGACTAGCCTCCGAGCAGTACTTC.

V gene TRBV2 combines with J gene TRBJ2-7; 7 nucleotides line up with TRBD2. This CDR3 comprises 13 residues. Trimming removed 8 bases from V and 2 bases from J; junction bases left unmatched: 6. Germline V gene data show CDR1 as SNHLY and CDR2 as FYNNEI. CDR3 DNA sequence: TGTGCCAGCGGAGAGCGGGGTACCTACGAGCAGTACTTC. This encodes CASGERGTYEQYF. Full variable domain (outside the CDR3, taken from reference TRBV2 and TRBJ2-7): EPEVTQTPSHQVTQMGQEVILRCVPISNHLYFYWYRQILGQKVEFLVSFYNNEISEKSEIFDDQFSVERPDGSNFTLKIRSTKLEDSAMYFCASGERGTYEQYFGPGTRLTVT.

V is TRBV29-1 and J is TRBJ1-4, with 7 bases identical to TRBD1. Germline V CDR1 and CDR2: SQVTM, ANQGSEA. This CDR3 region has 13 residues. V shed 6 bases, J shed 4 bases, and the junction held 5 bases outside the gene matches. The CDR3 reads CSVRRDSNEKLFF. The CDR3 DNA follows: TGCAGCGTGAGGCGGGACAGTAATGAAAAACTGTTTTTT.

This clone was counted only a few times. The chain couples TRBV7-3 to TRBJ2-2; 11 bases line up with TRBD1. In germline, CDR1 is SGHTA, CDR2 FQGTGA. The V and J ends lost 3 bases and 13 bases, in that order; junction bases with no gene match: 13. The CDR3 has 16 residues. CDR3 sequence: CASSFRTGGAVPRLFF. The CDR3 DNA reads TGTGCCAGCAGCTTCAGGACAGGGGGCGCGGTCCCCCGGCTGTTTTTT.

In DNA, the CDR3 is TGTGCCAGCAGCTTAGCCGTCAGCGAGGGAGTTCTTTACAATGAGCAGTTCTTC. Amino acid sequence: CASSLAVSEGVLYNEQFF. This chain uses TRBV7-8 with TRBJ2-1, with a tentative D call TRBD2 (5 bases). V was trimmed by 0 bases and J by 4 bases, leaving 19 bases between them. The CDR3 spans 18 residues. From germline, CDR1 is SGHVS and CDR2 FQNEAQ.

The chain has TRBV4-3 and TRBJ1-2; D not certain. V gave up 0 bases and J gave up 4 bases, with 12 bases separating them. Germline assignment: CDR1 LGHNA and CDR2 YSLEER. The CDR3 is 15 amino acids. CDR3 DNA: TGCGCCAGCAGCCAAGATAGAGGGATGAGCTATGGCTACACCTTC. The encoded protein is CASSQDRGMSYGYTF.

V gene TRBV28 combines with J gene TRBJ2-7, with D maybe TRBD2 (6 bases). With 3 bases removed from V and 0 bases from J, the gap between germline ends came to 15 bases. The CDR3 covers 16 residues. CDR1 MDHEN and CDR2 SYDVKM come from the germline V gene. Written as DNA, the CDR3 is TGTGCCAGCAGTTTCGAGGAAGCGGGCCGCTCCTACGAGCAGTACTTC. Residues: CASSFEEAGRSYEQYF.

V usage is TRBV5-6 and J usage is TRBJ1-1, with D tentatively TRBD1 (6 bases). The length of the CDR3 is 15 residues. The V and J ends lost 1 base and 2 bases respectively, with 12 bases between them. Germline V gene lookup returns CDR1 SGHDT and CDR2 YYEEEE. The CDR3 bases are TGTGCCAGCAGCTTGTCGCCCGGGACAAACACTGAAGCTTTCTTT. It is translated as CASSLSPGTNTEAFF.

The chain joins TRBV27 to TRBJ1-6; no clear D. V was pared by 7 bases and J by 3 bases, with 10 bases between. The V gene's germline CDR1 is MNHEY and CDR2 SMNVEV (reference sequence). There are 14 residues in the CDR3. CDR3: CASTLGLYNSPLHF. In nucleotides, the CDR3 is TGTGCCAGCACGCTAGGCCTCTATAATTCACCCCTCCACTTT.

The chain uses TRBV11-2 and TRBJ2-2; 14 nucleotides agree with TRBD2. The length of the CDR3 is 16 residues. V dropped 4 bases and J dropped 4; count of bases not matched to a gene: 2. Germline V gene sequence: CDR1 SGHAT, CDR2 FQNNGV. In nucleotides, the CDR3 is TGTGCCAGCAGCTCGACTAGCGGGAGGGCCACCGGGGAGCTGTTTTTT. It specifies CASSSTSGRATGELFF.

The J gene is TRBJ2-6, the V gene TRBV7-6; 12 nucleotides line up with TRBD2. V was pared by 0 bases and J by 3 bases, with 9 bases of the junction left unmatched. The CDR3 sequence is 20 residues long. In germline, CDR1 is SGHVS, CDR2 FNYEAQ. The CDR3 reads CASSLAVTSGSRDGANVLTF. As DNA, the CDR3 is TGTGCCAGCAGCTTAGCGGTGACTAGCGGGAGCAGAGATGGGGCCAACGTCCTGACTTTC.

The chain combines TRBV7-9 with TRBJ1-2, with 7 positions matching TRBD1. Germline CDR1 reads SEHNR; CDR2 reads FQNEAQ (reference sequence). With V trimmed by 0 bases and J by 4 bases, 8 bases remained unmatched. The length of the CDR3 is 16 residues. The CDR3 loop reads CASSLAPAGGIYGYTF. CDR3 DNA sequence: TGTGCCAGCAGCTTAGCGCCGGCAGGGGGTATCTATGGCTACACCTTC.

The CDR3 bases are TGTGCCAGCAGCTCGGGGGGGAGAGAAGCTTTCTTT. Its protein product is CASSSGGREAFF. The V and J genes are TRBV5-6 and TRBJ1-1, with D perhaps TRBD1 (5 bases). Germline CDR1 and CDR2: SGHDT and YYEEEE. V was pared by 3 bases and J by 8 bases, with 11 bases between. This CDR3 comprises 12 residues. Variable domain in full (rest from reference TRBV5-6 and TRBJ1-1): DAGVTQSPTHLIKTRGQQVTLRCSPKSGHDTVSWYQQALGQGPQFIFQYYEEEERQRGNFPDRFSGHQFPNYSSELNVNALLLGDSALYLCASSSGGREAFFGQGTRLTVV.

The V gene is TRBV27, the J gene TRBJ1-1; 7 bases map to TRBD1. Trimming at V came to 4 bases and at J to 2 bases, leaving 4 bases not matched to a gene. The CDR3 has 14 residues. CDR1 and CDR2 from the germline V gene are MNHEY and SMNVEV (reference sequence). In DNA form, the CDR3 reads TGTGCCAGCAGTTGGACAGGACCCAACACTGAAGCTTTCTTT. This codes for CASSWTGPNTEAFF.